This T cell receptor (beta chain) was recorded in a study of blood T cell repertoires in COVID-19. On the study more broadly: The origin of the acute and convalescent COVID-19 samples was the United States, Italy and Spain. Sources were T cells, B-cell-depleted T cells, or PBMCs; the material itself was cDNA or gDNA.

This clone appeared a single time. Original handling: Researchers report that nucleated cell counts were estimated from reference gene primer amplification. The method was immunoSEQ multiplex PCR; TCRdb's version includes in-frame clones alone and lacks a portion of them. That table supplies the V and J calls and clone size; D and trimming were determined from the DNA. The sample lists over 100,000 clones, about 80% seen once, with about 7% in the top ten. The germline V gene encodes CDR1 SGHRS and CDR2 YFSETQ. The J segment lost 1 base and the V segment lost 1 base, leaving 2 bases of the junction unmatched. The CDR3 has 15 amino acids.

The genes are TRBV5-1 and TRBJ2-7, with 10 bases aligning to TRBD2. The sequencing sample was made of peripheral blood. This receptor was taken from a woman aged 50 to 60 with acute or convalescent COVID-19. The CDR3 sequence: CASSLTSGESYEQYF. CDR3 nucleotides: TGCGCCAGCAGCTTGACTAGCGGGGAATCCTACGAGCAGTACTTC.